A selection of T cell receptor beta chains follows, all from one sample in a study of T cells in Graves' hyperthyroidism and ophthalmopathy. Each CDR3 protein gets one entry after TCRdb re-called the multiplex PCR reads with MiXCR. The table records hundreds of thousands of distinct CDR3 sequences, about 14% of them present only once. Sequencing was done on a sample of blood. The receptors here all came from a woman aged 25 to 39 with Graves' hyperthyroidism. CDR3s include the opening cysteine and the closing phenylalanine or tryptophan. A D gene is named only where the DNA matches it firmly. Size is stated for part of the rows, as once, few or many counts, or as a class when the clone is expanded.

cdr3_length d_call clone_size j_call v_call cdr3_nt cdr3_aa
12 TRBD1 - TRBJ1-1 TRBV20-1 TGCAGTACAGGGGTAGGAGGGAATGAAGCTTTCTTT CSTGVGGNEAFF
13 - many TRBJ1-5 TRBV12-3/TRBV12-4 TGTGCCAGCAGGTACAGGGAGTTAGAGCCCCAGCATTTT CASRYRELEPQHF
13 - few TRBJ2-5 TRBV7-9 TGTGCCAGCAGCTTTAGACGGAAAGAGACCCAGTACTTC CASSFRRKETQYF
15 - many TRBJ2-5 TRBV7-2 TGTGCCAGCAGCTTAGAACTGGGATATCAAGAGACCCAGTACTTC CASSLELGYQETQYF
11 - many TRBJ2-1 TRBV6-2/TRBV6-3 TGTGCCAGCAGCCTAGGCCATGAGCAGTTCTTC CASSLGHEQFF
17 - - TRBJ2-6 TRBV7-2 TGTGCCAGCAGCCGAGACGCGGCGAGGGGTGGGGCCAACGTCCTGGCTTTC CASSRDAARGGANVLAF
15 TRBD2 few TRBJ2-7 TRBV11-2 TGTGCCAGCAGCTCCTGGCGGGAGGGCCTTGGCGAGCAGTACTTC CASSSWREGLGEQYF
18 - few TRBJ2-3 TRBV6-2/TRBV6-3 TGTGCCAGCAGCCTAGAGCTCCCGAGTAGGGGCGGCACAGATACGCAGTATTTT CASSLELPSRGGTDTQYF
16 - few TRBJ2-1 TRBV6-5 TGTGCCAGCAGTTCGACGACTCCGAGCTCCTACAATGAGCAGTTCTTC CASSSTTPSSYNEQFF
13 - few TRBJ2-3 TRBV11-2 TGTGCCAGCAGCCCCCCGGAGGTCAAGCCGCAGTATTTT CASSPPEVKPQYF
17 TRBD1 many TRBJ2-1 TRBV7-2 TGTGCCAGCAGCTTATCCAACCTCGGGACAGGGGGGTTTGAGCAGTTCTTC CASSLSNLGTGGFEQFF
13 - many TRBJ1-1 TRBV29-1 TGCAGCGTCGACAGTGGGGAGAACACTGAAGCTTTCTTT CSVDSGENTEAFF
17 TRBD2 - TRBJ2-1 TRBV24-1 TGTGCCACCAGTGATTTGGGGACTAGCGGGAGAAGGAGTGAGCAGTTCTTC CATSDLGTSGRRSEQFF
12 - - TRBJ2-7 TRBV29-1 TGCAGCGTTGTTGCCCAAACCTACGAGCAGTACTTC CSVVAQTYEQYF
16 - many TRBJ1-1 TRBV11-2 TGTGCCAGCAGCTTTGCCGGGTCTCTAGGCTCAACTGAAGCTTTCTTT CASSFAGSLGSTEAFF
16 TRBD2 many TRBJ2-3 TRBV2 TGTGCCAGCAGTGAGGGACTAGCGGGAGCTGGAGATACGCAGTATTTT CASSEGLAGAGDTQYF
16 - - TRBJ2-1 TRBV18 TGTGCCAGCTCGGCCAGAAGCGCGAGCTCCTACAATGAGCAGTTCTTC CASSARSASSYNEQFF
13 - many TRBJ1-1 TRBV20-1 TGCAGTGCTCCCGACCCAGCGAACACTGAAGCTTTCTTT CSAPDPANTEAFF
15 TRBD1 many TRBJ1-1 TRBV14 TGTGCCAGCAGCCAAGGGGGACAGGGCTCTACTGAAGCTTTCTTT CASSQGGQGSTEAFF
16 - once TRBJ2-1 TRBV3-2 TGTGCCAGCAGCCAATTCGGGCGACGGCCAAACAATGAGCAGTTCTTC CASSQFGRRPNNEQFF
18 - many TRBJ2-7 TRBV7-2 TGTGCCAGCAGCCCAGCCTTAGGTTGGTTAGCGGCCAACTACGAGCAGTACTTC CASSPALGWLAANYEQYF
15 - - TRBJ2-3 TRBV5-1 TGCGCCAGCAGCTCCGGGTGGGAGACGACAGATACGCAGTATTTT CASSSGWETTDTQYF
14 TRBD1 many TRBJ2-2 TRBV2 TGTGCCAGCAAGATACAGGGGGCCACCGGGGAGCTGTTTTTT CASKIQGATGELFF
14 - few TRBJ1-5 TRBV6-2/TRBV6-3 TGTGCCAGCAGTAAGGACATTTCCAATCAGCCCCAGCATTTT CASSKDISNQPQHF
15 - - TRBJ1-2 TRBV9 TGTGCCAGCAGCGTAGACGGACAGTTGATTGGGGACTACACCTTC CASSVDGQLIGDYTF
18 - few TRBJ2-1 TRBV9 TGTGCCAGCAGCGGTCCGTCGGGGCTCCCTACAATGTACAATGAGCAGTTCTTC CASSGPSGLPTMYNEQFF
14 - - TRBJ2-7 TRBV28 TGTGCCAGCAGTTTTGGGGGGACGGCCTACGAGCAGTACTTC CASSFGGTAYEQYF
17 TRBD2 many TRBJ2-7 TRBV15 TGTGCCACCAGCAGAGACCACCGGCCTAGCGGAGTCTACGAGCAGTACTTC CATSRDHRPSGVYEQYF
17 - many TRBJ2-6 TRBV5-1 TGCGCCAGCAGCTATCAGGGGTTACCCGCTGGGGCCAACGTCCTGACTTTC CASSYQGLPAGANVLTF
15 TRBD2 many TRBJ2-5 TRBV11-1 TGTGCCAGCAGCCGTAGCGGGAGACTTGTAGAGACCCAGTACTTC CASSRSGRLVETQYF
14 - many TRBJ2-1 TRBV24-1 TGTGCCACCAGTGAGGGGGAGTACTACAATGAGCAGTTCTTC CATSEGEYYNEQFF
14 - many TRBJ2-3 TRBV11-2 TGTGCCAGCAGCTTAGATGGGGCGGGCGGGACGCAGTATTTT CASSLDGAGGTQYF
15 - - TRBJ1-4 TRBV3-1 TGTGCCAGCAGCCGAAGCCTTTCCTCCAATGAAAAACTGTTTTTT CASSRSLSSNEKLFF
14 - many TRBJ1-6 TRBV28 TGTGCCAGCAGTTTACTTGAGGGGGATTCACCCCTCCACTTT CASSLLEGDSPLHF
16 - many TRBJ2-3 TRBV2 TGTGCCAGCAGAATAGGGACTTTAGGTAGCACAGATACGCAGTATTTT CASRIGTLGSTDTQYF
14 TRBD1 - TRBJ2-1 TRBV20-1 TGCAGTGCTAGAGAACGGGACAGCTACAATGAGCAGTTCTTC CSARERDSYNEQFF
12 - - TRBJ2-7 TRBV3-2 TGTGCCAGCATCCAAGTGGTTACGCGGCAGTACTTC CASIQVVTRQYF
17 TRBD2 - TRBJ2-5 TRBV5-1 TGCGCCAGCAGCTTGGAATCCGCGGGAGGGTGGGGAGAGACCCAGTACTTC CASSLESAGGWGETQYF
12 - - TRBJ1-5 TRBV20-1 TGCAGTGCTAGAGATGTGGAGCAGCCCCAGCATTTT CSARDVEQPQHF
16 TRBD2 many TRBJ2-1 TRBV28 TGTGCCAGCAGTCTGACTAGCGGGAGGGGTCGGAATGAGCAGTTCTTC CASSLTSGRGRNEQFF
15 TRBD2 - TRBJ2-1 TRBV7-2 TGTGCCAGCAGCTTAGGGGCGGGAGTTTTGAATGAGCAGTTCTTC CASSLGAGVLNEQFF
13 - - TRBJ1-2 TRBV5-1 TGCGCCAGCAGCTTGGGTTCCGCAGTGAGCTACACCTTC CASSLGSAVSYTF
14 - many TRBJ1-2 TRBV2 TGTGCCAGCAGTTCAACCAAATTGGCCCATGGCTACACCTTC CASSSTKLAHGYTF
15 TRBD1 few TRBJ1-2 TRBV27 TGTGCCAGCAGCCCACCGGGACAGGGCATTGTGGGCTACACCTTC CASSPPGQGIVGYTF
14 - many TRBJ1-3 TRBV7-8 TGTGCCAGCAGCTTAGCGTTGGGGGGAAACACCATATATTTT CASSLALGGNTIYF
13 - - TRBJ1-6 TRBV27 TGTGCCAGCAGCTCCAACTATAATTCACCCCTCCACTTT CASSSNYNSPLHF
12 - - TRBJ1-2 TRBV28 TGTGCCAGCGGTACGGGCTACTATGGCTACACCTTC CASGTGYYGYTF
14 - many TRBJ2-7 TRBV5-1 TGCGCCAGCAGCTTCTCCGGGGCATCTCTCGAGCAGTACTTC CASSFSGASLEQYF
15 - - TRBJ1-1 TRBV6-5 TGTGCCAGCAGTTACTCCACTAGCGTGAACACTGAAGCTTTCTTT CASSYSTSVNTEAFF
15 - few TRBJ2-2 TRBV6-1 TGTGCCAGCAGTGACCGGAACAAATACACCGGGGAGCTGTTTTTT CASSDRNKYTGELFF
13 - many TRBJ2-5 TRBV3-1 TGTGCCAGCAGCAAACCGGGAGTTGAGACCCAGTACTTC CASSKPGVETQYF
13 - few TRBJ2-7 TRBV11-2 TGTGCCAGCAGCCAGATACAGGGAGGCGAGCAGTACTTC CASSQIQGGEQYF
17 - - TRBJ1-4 TRBV20-1 TGCAGTGCGACCCGGGACGAGCACTTTGCAACTAATGAAAAACTGTTTTTT CSATRDEHFATNEKLFF
16 TRBD2 few TRBJ2-7 TRBV6-1 TGTGCCAGCAGTGAATACCTCGGGAGGGTCCCCTACGAGCAGTACTTC CASSEYLGRVPYEQYF
15 - many TRBJ2-4 TRBV11-2 TGTGCCAGCAGCTTAGGAGGCGTGGGAGAATACATTCAGTACTTC CASSLGGVGEYIQYF
14 TRBD1 many TRBJ2-2 TRBV19 TGTGCCACAGACAGGACAGGGTTGAACGGGGAGCTGTTTTTT CATDRTGLNGELFF
12 TRBD1 - TRBJ1-2 TRBV12-3/TRBV12-4 TGTGCCAGCAACCCGACAGGGGGAGGCTACACCTTC CASNPTGGGYTF
11 - - TRBJ1-2 TRBV20-1 TGCAGTGCTAGAGAATCAGCGGGCTACACCTTC CSARESAGYTF
15 - many TRBJ2-3 TRBV6-5 TGTGCCAGCAGTTACAAAGCGGATAGCACAGATACGCAGTATTTT CASSYKADSTDTQYF
13 TRBD2 - TRBJ2-1 TRBV28 TGTGCCAGTACCCCGGGACTAGGAAATGAGCAGCTCTTC CASTPGLGNEQLF